The source of this TCR beta chain is a study of beta chain features in type 1 diabetes. Overall study findings and caveats: Across all four CD4+ subsets, people with type 1 diabetes showed modestly shorter TCRB CDR3s.

With respect to this clone: Its antigen is not identified. Other DNA sequences of this sample code for an identical CDR3.

The entirety of the isolated RNA underwent reverse transcription, so expressed TCRB transcripts were sequenced. Only in-frame clones appear in the TCRdb table, and some are missing; sequencing was by immunoSEQ multiplex PCR. The data show roughly 700,000 clones, with about an eighth seen just once and approximately 0.022% held by the top ten. V shed 4 bases, J shed 7 bases, and the junction held 6 bases outside the gene matches. This CDR3 is 13 amino acids long. CDR1 MDHEN and CDR2 SYDVKM come from the germline V gene. The chain carries TRBV28 and TRBJ2-7; 8 nucleotides line up with TRBD1. Input material: naive CD4+ T cells from blood. The receptor comes from a man aged 18 to 30 with type 1 diabetes. In nucleotides, the CDR3 is TGTGCCAGCAGTTCCGGACAGGGCGGTGAGCAGTACTTC. Translated, it gives CASSSGQGGEQYF.